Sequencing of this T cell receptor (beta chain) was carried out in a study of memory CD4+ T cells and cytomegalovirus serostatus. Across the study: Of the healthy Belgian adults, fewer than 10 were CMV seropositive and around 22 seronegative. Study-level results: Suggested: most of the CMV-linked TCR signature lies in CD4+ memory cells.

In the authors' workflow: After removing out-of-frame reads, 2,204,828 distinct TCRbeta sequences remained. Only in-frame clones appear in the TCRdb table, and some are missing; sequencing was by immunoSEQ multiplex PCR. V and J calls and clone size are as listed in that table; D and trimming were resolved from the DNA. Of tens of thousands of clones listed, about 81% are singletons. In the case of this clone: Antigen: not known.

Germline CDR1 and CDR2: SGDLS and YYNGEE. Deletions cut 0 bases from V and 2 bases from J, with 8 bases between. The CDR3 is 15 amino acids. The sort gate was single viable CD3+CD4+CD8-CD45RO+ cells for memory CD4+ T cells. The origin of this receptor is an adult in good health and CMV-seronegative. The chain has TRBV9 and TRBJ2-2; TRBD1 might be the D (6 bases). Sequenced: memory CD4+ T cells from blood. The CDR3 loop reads CASSVEGGNTGELFF. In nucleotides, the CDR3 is TGTGCCAGCAGCGTAGAAGGGGGTAACACCGGGGAGCTGTTTTTT.